This T cell receptor (beta chain) was sequenced during a study of blood T cell repertoires in COVID-19. Study-level information: From the United States, Italy and Spain came samples of acute and convalescent COVID-19.

CDR1 and CDR2 (germline): LNHDA, SQIVND (reference sequence). V was trimmed by 1 base and J by 7 bases, leaving 8 bases between them. CDR3 length: 13 residues. Original methodology: Reference gene primer amplification in the assay estimated nucleated cell counts. The assay was immunoSEQ multiplex PCR, and TCRdb's table has in-frame clones only and misses some. Clone size and V and J calls were adopted from that table, with D and trimming inferred from the DNA. The profile shows roughly 63,000 clones, 60% to 75% of them singletons. Sequenced: peripheral blood. V usage is TRBV19 and J usage is TRBJ2-4, with D tentatively TRBD1 (6 bases). This TCR derives from a woman older than 75 with acute or convalescent COVID-19. The CDR3 region is CASSIGGGNIQYF. Here the CDR3 DNA reads TGTGCCAGTAGTATAGGAGGGGGTAACATTCAGTACTTC.